These 12 T cell receptor beta chains originate from one sample sequenced in a study of T cell repertoires in cytomegalovirus infection. One entry per CDR3 protein, called by TCRdb with MiXCR from the reads. The sample holds some 680,000 distinct CDR3 sequences, less than 40% seen once. Material: PBMCs. The receptors were gathered from a human donor in good health (CMV status not recorded). Some clones in this sample may be carry-over from other donors' samples.

This sequence joins TRBV28 and TRBJ2-7; D might be TRBD1 (5 bases). Germline CDR1 is MDHEN and CDR2 is SYDVKM. V lost 5 bases and J 0 bases, leaving 17 bases between the germline ends. This CDR3 contains 16 residues. The CDR3 spells CASSLKKPTVSYEQYF. CDR3 coding DNA: TGTGCCAGCAGTCTTAAAAAACCGACAGTCTCCTACGAGCAGTACTTC.

This sequence joins TRBV20-1 and TRBJ1-5, with 9 bases matching TRBD1. Germline values: CDR1 DFQATT, CDR2 SNEGSKA (reference sequence). V was clipped by 5 bases and J by 6 bases; unmatched bases: 11. The CDR3 is made up of 15 amino acids. In nucleotides, the CDR3 is TGCAGTGCTCAACAGGGGGCGAGGAAGGGTCAGCCCCAGCATTTT. Translated: CSAQQGARKGQPQHF.

CDR3 region: CASSSYRVKGYGYTF. In DNA form, the CDR3 reads TGTGCCAGCAGTTCCTACAGGGTAAAGGGTTATGGCTACACCTTC. The chain has TRBV28 and TRBJ1-2; D is perhaps TRBD1 (6 bases). CDR3 length equals 15 residues. The V gene lost 4 bases and the J gene lost 5 bases, with 17 bases spanning the gap. Germline V gives CDR1 MDHEN, CDR2 SYDVKM.

The V call is TRBV28, the J call TRBJ1-6; D ambiguous. Trimming removed 3 bases from V and 14 bases from J, with 20 bases in between. The CDR3 length is 15 residues. Germline CDR1 is MDHEN and CDR2 is SYDVKM. The DNA for the CDR3 is TGTGCCAGCAGTTTTTTTTCAGGAGCTCGCGGCACCCTCCACTTT. Encoded protein: CASSFFSGARGTLHF.

This clonotype has a handful of counts. The V and J genes are TRBV7-9 and TRBJ1-4, with TRBD1 as a possible D gene (5 bases). With 4 bases removed from V and 7 bases from J, the gap between germline ends came to 10 bases. Germline V lookup: CDR1 SEHNR, CDR2 FQNEAQ (reference sequence). The CDR3 totals 13 residues. The CDR3 here is CASSSMGLEKLFF. The CDR3 region has the DNA TGTGCCAGCAGCTCGATGGGGCTTGAAAAACTGTTTTTT.

J is TRBJ2-7 and V is TRBV5-1, with D possibly being TRBD1 or TRBD2 (5 bases each). The CDR3 sequence is 20 residues long. Trimming removed 2 bases at V and 0 bases at J, with 27 bases between. The germline V gene encodes CDR1 SGHRS and CDR2 YFSETQ. The CDR3 region has the DNA TGCGCCAGCAGCTTAAACCTTCACCCTCCCGGGACGGCGAGCTCCTACGAGCAGTACTTC. Amino acids: CASSLNLHPPGTASSYEQYF.

J is TRBJ1-2 and V is TRBV6-5, with no clear D. This CDR3 spans 14 amino acids. V lost 6 bases and J lost 2, with 13 bases in between. Per germline, CDR1 MNHEY and CDR2 SVGAGI. The CDR3 reads CASSEIPENYGYTF. In DNA form, the CDR3 reads TGTGCCAGCAGCGAGATTCCAGAGAACTATGGCTACACCTTC.

This chain connects TRBV28 to TRBJ2-7, with 7 bases aligning to TRBD1. Germline V gene sequence: CDR1 MDHEN, CDR2 SYDVKM. The CDR3 has 12 amino acids. With V trimmed by 8 bases and J by 6 bases, 7 bases remained unmatched. CDR3 nucleotide sequence: TGTGCCAGCTACGACAGGGCCCCCGAGCAGTACTTC. This codes for CASYDRAPEQYF.

This sequence joins TRBV28 and TRBJ1-2; 7 nucleotides align to TRBD1. This CDR3 is 14 amino acids long. Germline V gene data show CDR1 as MDHEN and CDR2 as SYDVKM. Trimming removed 8 bases from V and 1 base from J; junction bases left unmatched: 7. The DNA of the CDR3 is TGTGCCAGCCGCCTGGGACAGTTTAACTATGGCTACACCTTC. Protein product: CASRLGQFNYGYTF.

The chain is built from TRBV15 and TRBJ1-3; 8 nucleotides line up with TRBD1. There are 15 residues in the CDR3. V lost 3 bases and J lost 2; bases outside the gene matches: 3. In germline, CDR1 is LNHNV, CDR2 YYDKDF (reference sequence). The CDR3 sequence is CATSRDRVTGNTIYF. CDR3 sequence (DNA): TGTGCCACCAGCAGGGACAGGGTAACTGGAAACACCATATATTTT.

The genes are TRBV7-2 and TRBJ2-3, with a weak D call TRBD1 (6 bases). The germline CDR1 and CDR2 sequences are SGHTA and FQGNSA. V dropped 2 bases and J dropped 4 bases, with 13 bases sitting between them. The CDR3 runs to 15 residues. The CDR3 loop is CASSLSGQGSDTQYF. The CDR3 bases are TGTGCCAGCAGCTTATCGGGGCAGGGGTCAGATACGCAGTATTTT. The full variable domain, rest sourced from reference TRBV7-2 and TRBJ2-3, is GAGVSQSPSNKVTEKGKDVELRCDPISGHTALYWYRQSLGQGLEFLIYFQGNSAPDKSGLPSDRFSAERTGGSVSTLTIQRTQQEDSAVYLCASSLSGQGSDTQYFGPGTRLTVL.

At least ten counts were recorded for this clonotype. The chain employs TRBV7-2 and TRBJ2-3; unclear D gene. The germline V and J ends were trimmed by 5 bases and 6 bases, with 15 bases remaining between them. This CDR3 comprises 14 residues. Germline V gives CDR1 SGHTA, CDR2 FQGNSA. CDR3 protein: CASSGGPPVDTQYF. Written as DNA, the CDR3 is TGTGCCAGCAGCGGCGGTCCGCCTGTGGATACGCAGTATTTT. Complete variable domain (other parts from reference TRBV7-2 and TRBJ2-3): GAGVSQSPSNKVTEKGKDVELRCDPISGHTALYWYRQSLGQGLEFLIYFQGNSAPDKSGLPSDRFSAERTGGSVSTLTIQRTQQEDSAVYLCASSGGPPVDTQYFGPGTRLTVL.